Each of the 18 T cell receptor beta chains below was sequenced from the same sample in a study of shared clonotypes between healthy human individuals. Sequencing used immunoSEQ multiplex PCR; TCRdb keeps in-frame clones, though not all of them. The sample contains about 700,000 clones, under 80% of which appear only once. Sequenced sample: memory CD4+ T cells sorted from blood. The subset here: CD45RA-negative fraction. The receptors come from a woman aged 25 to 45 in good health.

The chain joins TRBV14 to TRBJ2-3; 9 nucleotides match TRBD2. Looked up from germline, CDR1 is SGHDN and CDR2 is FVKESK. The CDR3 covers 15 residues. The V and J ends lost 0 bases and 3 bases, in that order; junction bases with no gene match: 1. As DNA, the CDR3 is TGTGCCAGCAGCCAAGATCTAGCGGGAACAGATACGCAGTATTTT. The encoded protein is CASSQDLAGTDTQYF.

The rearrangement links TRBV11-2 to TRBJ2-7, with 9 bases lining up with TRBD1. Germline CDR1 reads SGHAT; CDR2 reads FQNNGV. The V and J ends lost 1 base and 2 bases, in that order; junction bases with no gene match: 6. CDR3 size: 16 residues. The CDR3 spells CASSLGDREVPYEQYF. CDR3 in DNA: TGTGCCAGCAGCTTAGGGGACAGGGAGGTCCCCTACGAGCAGTACTTC.

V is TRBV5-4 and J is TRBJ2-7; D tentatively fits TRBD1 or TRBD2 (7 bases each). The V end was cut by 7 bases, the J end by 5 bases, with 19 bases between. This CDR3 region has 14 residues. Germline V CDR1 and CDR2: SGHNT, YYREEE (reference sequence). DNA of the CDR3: TGTGCCAGCTCACTGACAGGGAGGGCTAACGAGCAGTACTTC. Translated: CASSLTGRANEQYF.

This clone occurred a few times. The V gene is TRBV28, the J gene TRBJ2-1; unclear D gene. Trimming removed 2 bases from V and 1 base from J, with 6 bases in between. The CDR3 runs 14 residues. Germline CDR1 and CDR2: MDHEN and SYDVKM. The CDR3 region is CASSLTTSYNEQFF. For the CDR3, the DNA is TGTGCCAGCAGTTTAACTACATCCTACAATGAGCAGTTCTTC.

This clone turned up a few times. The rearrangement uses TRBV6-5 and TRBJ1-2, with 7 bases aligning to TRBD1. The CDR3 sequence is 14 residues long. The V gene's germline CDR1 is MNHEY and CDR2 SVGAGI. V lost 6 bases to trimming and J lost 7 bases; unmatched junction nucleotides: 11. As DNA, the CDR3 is TGTGCCAGCAGAGTCGATACAGGGGCGGCTGGCTACACCTTC. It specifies CASRVDTGAAGYTF.

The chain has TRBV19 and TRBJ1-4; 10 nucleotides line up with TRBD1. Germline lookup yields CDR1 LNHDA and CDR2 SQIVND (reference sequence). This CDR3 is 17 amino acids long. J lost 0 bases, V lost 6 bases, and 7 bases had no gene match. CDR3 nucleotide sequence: TGTGCCAGTAGAACCGGGACAGGGGTTGCAACTAATGAAAAACTGTTTTTT. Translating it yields CASRTGTGVATNEKLFF.

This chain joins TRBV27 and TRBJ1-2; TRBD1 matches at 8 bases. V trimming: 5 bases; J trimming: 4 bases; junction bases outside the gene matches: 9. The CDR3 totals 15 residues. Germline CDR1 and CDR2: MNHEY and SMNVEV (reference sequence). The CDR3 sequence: CASSPGQGLAYGYTF. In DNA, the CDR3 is TGTGCCAGCAGTCCCGGACAGGGTTTGGCCTATGGCTACACCTTC.

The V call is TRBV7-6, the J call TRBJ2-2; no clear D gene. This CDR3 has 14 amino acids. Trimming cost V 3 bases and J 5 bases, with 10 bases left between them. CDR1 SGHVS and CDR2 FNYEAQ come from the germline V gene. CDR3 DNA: TGTGCCAGCAGCTTTTACGGCGTAACCGGGGAGCTGTTTTTT. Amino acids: CASSFYGVTGELFF.

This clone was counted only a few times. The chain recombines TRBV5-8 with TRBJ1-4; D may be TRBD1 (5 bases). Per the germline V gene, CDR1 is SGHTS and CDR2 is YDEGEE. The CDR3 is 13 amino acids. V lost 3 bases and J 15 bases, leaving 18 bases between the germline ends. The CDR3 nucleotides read TGTGCCAGCAGCTCCCTAGCAGGGTTAAAGGTGTTTTTT. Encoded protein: CASSSLAGLKVFF.

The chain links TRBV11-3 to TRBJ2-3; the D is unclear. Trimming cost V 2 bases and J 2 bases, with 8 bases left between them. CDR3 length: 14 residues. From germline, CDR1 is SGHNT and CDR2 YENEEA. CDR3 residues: CASSLQFDTDTQYF. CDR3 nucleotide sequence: TGTGCCAGCAGCTTACAATTCGACACAGATACGCAGTATTTT.

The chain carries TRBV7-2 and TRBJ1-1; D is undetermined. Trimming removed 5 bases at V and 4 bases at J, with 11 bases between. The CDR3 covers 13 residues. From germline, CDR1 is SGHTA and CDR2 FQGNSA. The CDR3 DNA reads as TGTGCCAGCAGCCTCTCCCAGCTCACTGAAGCTTTCTTT. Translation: CASSLSQLTEAFF. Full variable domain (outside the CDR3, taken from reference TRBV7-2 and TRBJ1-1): GAGVSQSPSNKVTEKGKDVELRCDPISGHTALYWYRQSLGQGLEFLIYFQGNSAPDKSGLPSDRFSAERTGGSVSTLTIQRTQQEDSAVYLCASSLSQLTEAFFGQGTRLTVV.

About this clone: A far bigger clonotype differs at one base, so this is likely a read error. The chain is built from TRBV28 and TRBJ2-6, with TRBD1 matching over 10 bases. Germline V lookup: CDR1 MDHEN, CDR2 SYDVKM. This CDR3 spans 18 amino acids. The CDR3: CANSDRDRGYAGANVLTF. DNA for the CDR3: TGTGCCAACAGTGACCGGGACAGGGGATATGCAGGGGCCAACGTCCTGACTTTC. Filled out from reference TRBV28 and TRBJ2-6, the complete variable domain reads DVKVTQSSRYLVKRTGEKVFLECVQDMDHENMFWYRQDPGLGLRLIYFSYDVKMKEKGDIPEGYSVSREKKERFSLILESASTNQTSMYLCANSDRDRGYAGANVLTFGAGSRLTVL.

This chain's CDR3 is CASSIQGMNTEAFF. The DNA of the CDR3 is TGTGCCAGCTCAATACAGGGGATGAACACTGAAGCTTTCTTT. The chain carries TRBV18 and TRBJ1-1, with 7 bases aligning to TRBD1. V trimming: 5 bases; J trimming: 0 bases; junction bases outside the gene matches: 3. CDR3 length: 14 residues. In germline, CDR1 is KGHSH, CDR2 LQKENI.

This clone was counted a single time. CDR3 amino acids: CASSLIGRRRCCGYTF. CDR3 DNA: TGCGCCAGCAGCTTAATAGGACGGCGACGGTGCTGTGGCTACACCTTC. V and J are TRBV5-1 and TRBJ1-2; no clear D gene. Trimming left V 2 bases short and J 7 bases short, with 21 bases between. The CDR3 spans 16 residues. The germline V gene encodes CDR1 SGHRS and CDR2 YFSETQ.

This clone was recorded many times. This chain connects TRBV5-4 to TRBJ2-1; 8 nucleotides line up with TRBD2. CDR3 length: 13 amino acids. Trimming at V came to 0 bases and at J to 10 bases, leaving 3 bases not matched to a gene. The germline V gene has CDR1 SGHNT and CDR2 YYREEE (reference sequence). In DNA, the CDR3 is TGTGCCAGCAGCTTGGCGGGAGGGCAAGAGCAGTTCTTC. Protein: CASSLAGGQEQFF.

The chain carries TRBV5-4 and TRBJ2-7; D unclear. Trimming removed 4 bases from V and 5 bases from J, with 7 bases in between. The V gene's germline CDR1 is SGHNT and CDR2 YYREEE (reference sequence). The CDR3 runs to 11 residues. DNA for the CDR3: TGTGCCAGCAGCGGCCCCGACGAGCAGTACTTC. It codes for CASSGPDEQYF.

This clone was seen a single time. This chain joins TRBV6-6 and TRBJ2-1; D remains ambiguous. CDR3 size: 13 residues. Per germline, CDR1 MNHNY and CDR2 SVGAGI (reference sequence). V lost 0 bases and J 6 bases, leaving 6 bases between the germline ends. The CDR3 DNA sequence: TGTGCCAGCAGTTACTCGAATGGCAATGAGCAGTTCTTC. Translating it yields CASSYSNGNEQFF.

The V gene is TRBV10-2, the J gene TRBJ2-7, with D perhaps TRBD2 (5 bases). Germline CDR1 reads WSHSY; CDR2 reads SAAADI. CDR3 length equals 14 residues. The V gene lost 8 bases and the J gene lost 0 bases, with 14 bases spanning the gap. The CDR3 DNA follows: TGCGCCAGCCGGCCGGACTCTAACTCCTACGAGCAGTACTTC. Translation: CASRPDSNSYEQYF.